Following are 4 T cell receptor beta chains from one sample sequenced in a study of T-cell reconstitution after alpha-beta-depleted transplantation in children. Unique molecular identifiers were incorporated during preparation of the TCRbeta library. TCRdb processed the PCR reads anew with MiXCR; each CDR3 protein has one entry. The sample consists of approximately 650,000 distinct CDR3 sequences, under 15% of them appearing once. This sample comprised PBMCs, obtained before TCRalphabeta/CD19-depleted stem cell transplant. The receptors shown here come from a girl aged 2-10 years with congenital amegakaryocytic thrombocytopenia, due to receive a stem cell transplant.

The chain has TRBV29-1 and TRBJ2-1; D unclear. In germline, CDR1 is SQVTM, CDR2 ANQGSEA. The CDR3 spans 10 residues. The ends were cut back, 5 bases at V and 6 bases at J, with 5 bases in the middle. CDR3 residues: CSVWANEQFF. In DNA, the CDR3 is TGCAGCGTTTGGGCCAATGAGCAGTTCTTC.

This clonotype appeared many times. The rearrangement joins TRBV29-1 to TRBJ2-5; 9 nucleotides align to TRBD2. The ends lost 0 bases at V and 7 bases at J; junction bases unmatched: 3. Per the germline V gene, CDR1 is SQVTM and CDR2 is ANQGSEA. The CDR3 spans 13 residues. CDR3 sequence reads: CSVEESSGRTQYF. The CDR3 nucleotides are TGCAGCGTTGAAGAGAGTAGCGGGAGGACCCAGTACTTC.

This clonotype was seen a few times. The gene calls are TRBV6-6 and TRBJ1-2, with 7 nucleotides matching TRBD1. After removal of 7 bases from V and 8 bases from J, the junction contained 10 bases not matched to a gene. The CDR3 has 13 residues. Germline lookup yields CDR1 MNHNY and CDR2 SVGAGI (reference sequence). The CDR3 coding sequence is TGTGCCAGCACTCTCGAACAGGGGCTCGGCTACACCTTC. Amino acids: CASTLEQGLGYTF.

The genes are TRBV5-1 and TRBJ1-2; possibly TRBD1 for D (6 bases). The germline V gene encodes CDR1 SGHRS and CDR2 YFSETQ. V was cut by 0 bases and J by 7 bases, with 16 bases left in between. The CDR3 consists of 15 residues. This CDR3 reads CASSLVPWDKVGYTF. In DNA form, the CDR3 reads TGCGCCAGCAGCTTGGTCCCCTGGGACAAGGTTGGCTACACCTTC.